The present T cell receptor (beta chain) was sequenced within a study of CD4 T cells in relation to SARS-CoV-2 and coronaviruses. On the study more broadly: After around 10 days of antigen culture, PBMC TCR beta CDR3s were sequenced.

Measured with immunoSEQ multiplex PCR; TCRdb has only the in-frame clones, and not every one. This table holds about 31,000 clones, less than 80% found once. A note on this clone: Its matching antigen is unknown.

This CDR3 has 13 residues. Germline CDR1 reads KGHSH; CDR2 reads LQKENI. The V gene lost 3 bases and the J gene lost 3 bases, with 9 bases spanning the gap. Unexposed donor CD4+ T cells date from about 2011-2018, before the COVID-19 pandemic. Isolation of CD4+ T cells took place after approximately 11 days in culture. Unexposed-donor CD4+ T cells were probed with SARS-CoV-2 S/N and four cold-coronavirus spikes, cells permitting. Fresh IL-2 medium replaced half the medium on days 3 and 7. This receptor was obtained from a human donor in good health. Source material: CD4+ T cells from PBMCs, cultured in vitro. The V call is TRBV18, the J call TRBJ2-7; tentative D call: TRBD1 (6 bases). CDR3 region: CASSPGHFYEQYF. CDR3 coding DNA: TGTGCCAGCTCACCGGGACATTTCTACGAGCAGTACTTC. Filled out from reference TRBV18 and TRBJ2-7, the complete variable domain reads NAGVMQNPRHLVRRRGQEARLRCSPMKGHSHVYWYRQLPEEGLKFMVYLQKENIIDESGMPKERFSAEFPKEGPSILRIQQVVRGDSAAYFCASSPGHFYEQYFGPGTRLTVT.